This T cell receptor (beta chain) emerged from a study of blood T cell repertoires in COVID-19. Across the whole study: The samples span acute and convalescent COVID-19 from the United States, Italy and Spain.

Germline V gene sequence: CDR1 MDHEN, CDR2 SYDVKM. The CDR3 has 13 amino acids. V lost 8 bases to trimming and J lost 6 bases; unmatched junction nucleotides: 5. Some clones are missing from TCRdb's copy, which holds only in-frame ones; the method was immunoSEQ multiplex PCR. Here the sample spans roughly 220,000 clones, 84% being singletons. The V call is TRBV28, the J call TRBJ1-5; 9 nucleotides match TRBD1. Source material: peripheral blood. This sequence was found in a young man with active or convalescent COVID-19. For the CDR3, the DNA is TGTGCCAGCGGCACAGGGGGCCCTCAGCCCCAGCATTTT. Protein sequence: CASGTGGPQPQHF.